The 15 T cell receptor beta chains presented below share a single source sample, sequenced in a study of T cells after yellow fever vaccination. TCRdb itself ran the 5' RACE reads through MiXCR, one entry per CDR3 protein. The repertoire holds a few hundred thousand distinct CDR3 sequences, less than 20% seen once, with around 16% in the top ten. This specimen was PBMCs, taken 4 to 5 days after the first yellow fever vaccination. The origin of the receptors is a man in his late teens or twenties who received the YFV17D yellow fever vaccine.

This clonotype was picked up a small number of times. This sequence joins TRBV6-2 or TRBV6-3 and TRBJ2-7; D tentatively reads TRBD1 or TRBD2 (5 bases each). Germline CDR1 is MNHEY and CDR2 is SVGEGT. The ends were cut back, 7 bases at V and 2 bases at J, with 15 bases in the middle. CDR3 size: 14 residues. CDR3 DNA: TGTGCCAGCAATCATCCGGGGCCTGCCTACGAGCAGTACTTC. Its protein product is CASNHPGPAYEQYF.

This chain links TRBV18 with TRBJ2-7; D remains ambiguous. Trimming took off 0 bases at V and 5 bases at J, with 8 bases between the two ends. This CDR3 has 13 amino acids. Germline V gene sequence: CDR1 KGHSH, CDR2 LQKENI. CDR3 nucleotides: TGTGCCAGCTCACCACCGTCTAAGAACGAGCAGTACTTC. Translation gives CASSPPSKNEQYF.

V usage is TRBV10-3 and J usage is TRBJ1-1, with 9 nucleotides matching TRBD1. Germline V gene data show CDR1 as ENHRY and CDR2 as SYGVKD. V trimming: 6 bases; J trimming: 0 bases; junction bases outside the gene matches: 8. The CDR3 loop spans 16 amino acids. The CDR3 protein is CAISSRDRDMNTEAFF. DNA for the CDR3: TGTGCCATCAGCTCCCGGGACAGGGATATGAACACTGAAGCTTTCTTT.

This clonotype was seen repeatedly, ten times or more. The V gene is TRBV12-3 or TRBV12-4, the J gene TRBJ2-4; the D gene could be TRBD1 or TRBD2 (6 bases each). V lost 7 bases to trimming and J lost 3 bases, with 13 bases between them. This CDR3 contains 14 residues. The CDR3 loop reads CASTKGGVKNIQYF. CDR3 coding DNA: TGTGCCAGCACCAAGGGGGGCGTCAAAAACATTCAGTACTTC.

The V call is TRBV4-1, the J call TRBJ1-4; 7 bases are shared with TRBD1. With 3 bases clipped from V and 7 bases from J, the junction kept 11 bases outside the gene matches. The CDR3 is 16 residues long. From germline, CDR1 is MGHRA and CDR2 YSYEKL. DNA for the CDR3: TGCGCCAGCAGCCACCCGACCCGGGACAGTTCTGAAAAACTGTTTTTT. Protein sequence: CASSHPTRDSSEKLFF.

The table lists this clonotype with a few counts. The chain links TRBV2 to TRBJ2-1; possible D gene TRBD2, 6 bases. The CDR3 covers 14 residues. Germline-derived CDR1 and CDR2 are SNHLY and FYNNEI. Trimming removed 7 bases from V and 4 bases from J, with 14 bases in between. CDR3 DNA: TGTGCCAGCAAACGGGGGAGTCCTTACAATGAGCAGTTCTTC. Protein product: CASKRGSPYNEQFF.

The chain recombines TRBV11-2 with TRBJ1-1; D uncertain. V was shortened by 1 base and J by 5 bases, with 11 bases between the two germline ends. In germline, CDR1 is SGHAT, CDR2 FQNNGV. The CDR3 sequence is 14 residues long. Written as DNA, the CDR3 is TGTGCCAGCAGCTTAGTGGAGGTCGGTACTGAAGCTTTCTTT. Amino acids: CASSLVEVGTEAFF. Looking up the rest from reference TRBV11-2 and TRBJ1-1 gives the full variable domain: EAGVAQSPRYKIIEKRQSVAFWCNPISGHATLYWYQQILGQGPKLLIQFQNNGVVDDSQLPKDRFSAERLKGVDSTLKIQPAKLEDSAVYLCASSLVEVGTEAFFGQGTRLTVV.

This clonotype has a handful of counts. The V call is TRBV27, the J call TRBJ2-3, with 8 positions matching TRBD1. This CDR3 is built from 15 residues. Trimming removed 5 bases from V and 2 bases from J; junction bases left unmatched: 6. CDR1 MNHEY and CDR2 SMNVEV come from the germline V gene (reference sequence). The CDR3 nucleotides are TGTGCCAGCAGTACCCGACAGGGGCCCACAGATACGCAGTATTTT. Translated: CASSTRQGPTDTQYF.

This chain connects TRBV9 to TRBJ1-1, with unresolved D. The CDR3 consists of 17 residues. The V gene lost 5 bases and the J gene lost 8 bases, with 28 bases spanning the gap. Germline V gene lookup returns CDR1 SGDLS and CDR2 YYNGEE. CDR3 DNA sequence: TGTGCCAGCAGTCCTAATAACCTCCGCTCTGGCGCCTCCGAAGCTTTCTTT. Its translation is CASSPNNLRSGASEAFF.

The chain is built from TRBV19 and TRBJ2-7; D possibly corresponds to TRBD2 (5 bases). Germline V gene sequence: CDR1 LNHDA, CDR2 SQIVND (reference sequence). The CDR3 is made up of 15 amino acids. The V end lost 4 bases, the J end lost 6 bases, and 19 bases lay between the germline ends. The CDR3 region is CASSRETARRTEQYF. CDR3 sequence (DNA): TGTGCCAGTAGTAGGGAGACCGCGAGAAGGACCGAGCAGTACTTC.

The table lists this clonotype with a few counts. The CDR3 region is CASSTRDSLHYGYTF. The CDR3, as DNA: TGTGCCAGCAGCACCAGGGACAGCCTACACTATGGCTACACCTTC. This chain joins TRBV9 and TRBJ1-2, with 7 bases fitting TRBD1. CDR1 SGDLS and CDR2 YYNGEE come from the germline V gene. After removal of 4 bases from V and 3 bases from J, the junction contained 9 bases not matched to a gene. The CDR3 is 15 amino acids.

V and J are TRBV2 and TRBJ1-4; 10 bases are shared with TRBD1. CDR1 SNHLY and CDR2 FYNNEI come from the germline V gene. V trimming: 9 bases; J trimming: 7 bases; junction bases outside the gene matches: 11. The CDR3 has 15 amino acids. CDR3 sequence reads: CARGDRGPRGEKLFF. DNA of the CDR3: TGTGCCAGAGGGGACAGGGGCCCCAGGGGTGAAAAACTGTTTTTT.

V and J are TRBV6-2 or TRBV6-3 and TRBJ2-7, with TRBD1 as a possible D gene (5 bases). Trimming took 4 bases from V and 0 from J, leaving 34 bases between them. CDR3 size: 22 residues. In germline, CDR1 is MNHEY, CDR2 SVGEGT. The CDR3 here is CASSSLLQDRQRARPSSYEQYF. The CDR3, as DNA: TGTGCCAGCAGTTCTCTCCTACAAGACAGACAAAGGGCCCGACCATCCTCCTACGAGCAGTACTTC.

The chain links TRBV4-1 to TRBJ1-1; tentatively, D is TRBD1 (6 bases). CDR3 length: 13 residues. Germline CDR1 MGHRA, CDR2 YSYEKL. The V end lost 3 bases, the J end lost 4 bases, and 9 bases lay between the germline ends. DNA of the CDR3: TGCGCCAGCAGCCACGGGGGCCGCACTGAAGCTTTCTTT. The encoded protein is CASSHGGRTEAFF.

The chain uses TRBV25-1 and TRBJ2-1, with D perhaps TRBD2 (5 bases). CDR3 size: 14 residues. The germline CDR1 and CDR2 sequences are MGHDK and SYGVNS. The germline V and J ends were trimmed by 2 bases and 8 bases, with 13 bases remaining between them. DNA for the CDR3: TGTGCCAGCAGTGAAGAGGGAACGCGCCATGAGCAGTTCTTC. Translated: CASSEEGTRHEQFF.